This TCR beta chain was identified in a study of shared clonotypes between healthy human individuals. Generated by immunoSEQ multiplex PCR, the TCRdb table keeps only in-frame clones and is missing some. The sample has approximately 2.5 million clones, over 85% seen once. The junction had 2 bases not matched to a gene; V was cut back by 0 bases and J by 4 bases. Germline V gene sequence: CDR1 SGHVS, CDR2 FNYEAQ. The CDR3 covers 16 residues. This TCR derives from a man aged 18 to 29 in good health. Some clones in this sample may be carry-over from other donors' samples. Sequenced input: naive CD4+ T cells from PBMCs. Subset of the sample: CD45RA+ positively selected. The chain recombines TRBV7-6 with TRBJ2-3; 12 nucleotides align to TRBD1. CDR3 residues: CASSLAGTGGSDTQYF. The CDR3 coding sequence is TGTGCCAGCAGCTTAGCCGGGACAGGGGGCTCAGATACGCAGTATTTT.